The 17 T cell receptor beta chains below all came from one sample that was sequenced in a study of T cells in Graves' hyperthyroidism and ophthalmopathy. Amplification yielded TCR beta CDR3 regions, with RNA transcripts as the source. Primed by the HTBI set, a first-round RT-PCR was run on the TCR CDR3. TCRdb re-called the multiplex PCR reads through MiXCR, storing one row per CDR3 protein. The table shows fewer than 650,000 distinct CDR3 sequences, with roughly 13% occurring only once. The sample taken for sequencing was blood. These receptors originate from a woman in her thirties with Graves' hyperthyroidism that later progressed to Graves' ophthalmopathy.

Ten or more counts support this clonotype. The chain links TRBV18 to TRBJ2-5; D is ambiguous. The germline gives CDR1 KGHSH, CDR2 LQKENI. V lost 1 base to trimming and J lost 8 bases, with 8 bases between them. The CDR3 has 12 residues. The CDR3, as DNA: TGTGCCAGCTCACCACTTGTTGAAACCCAGTACTTC. Protein: CASSPLVETQYF.

This clonotype was recorded at least ten times. The chain links TRBV6-2 or TRBV6-3 to TRBJ2-7, with TRBD1 matching over 7 bases. Germline V gives CDR1 MNHEY, CDR2 SVGEGT. J lost 4 bases, V lost 5 bases, and 8 bases had no gene match. The CDR3 covers 14 residues. The CDR3 region is CASSTRDSQYEQYF. CDR3 in DNA: TGTGCCAGCAGTACCCGGGACAGCCAGTACGAGCAGTACTTC.

This clonotype occurred a few times. This may be a read error, as it is one base from a much larger clone. This chain uses TRBV12-3 or TRBV12-4 with TRBJ2-3; 9 bases line up with TRBD2. The CDR3 covers 14 residues. The chain's CDR3 is CTSTLLAGTDTQYF. The CDR3 coding sequence is TGTACCAGCACCTTACTAGCGGGTACAGATACGCAGTATTTT.

This clonotype was seen many times. This rearrangement joins TRBV12-3 or TRBV12-4 to TRBJ1-1; no definite D call. The CDR3 length is 13 residues. V was shortened by 3 bases and J by 2 bases, with 7 bases between the two germline ends. The CDR3 loop is CASSFDHNTEAFF. CDR3 nucleotide sequence: TGTGCCAGCAGTTTTGATCACAACACTGAAGCTTTCTTT.

Ten or more counts support this clonotype. The V call is TRBV24-1, the J call TRBJ2-2, with 8 nucleotides matching TRBD2. J lost 8 bases, V lost 7 bases, and 11 bases had no gene match. Germline assignment: CDR1 KGHDR and CDR2 SFDVKD. The CDR3 is made up of 15 amino acids. CDR3 sequence (DNA): TGTGCCACCAGGACTAGCGAAAAACTAAGGGGGGAGCTGTTTTTT. Residues: CATRTSEKLRGELFF.

This clonotype was found many times. V gene TRBV20-1 combines with J gene TRBJ1-1; 11 bases line up with TRBD1. The junction had 17 bases not matched to a gene; V was cut back by 6 bases and J by 11 bases. Germline values: CDR1 DFQATT, CDR2 SNEGSKA (reference sequence). The CDR3 covers 15 residues. The CDR3 bases are TGCAGTGCCGCCCATGTGGGACAGGGGGTTATAGGGGCTTTCTTT. Its translation is CSAAHVGQGVIGAFF.

At least ten counts were recorded for this clonotype. The chain links TRBV28 to TRBJ2-3; 12 bases align to TRBD2. From germline, CDR1 is MDHEN and CDR2 SYDVKM. CDR3 size: 15 residues. V shed 5 bases, J shed 3 bases, and the junction held 3 bases outside the gene matches. The CDR3 DNA reads as TGTGCCAGCAGTGACGGGACTAGCGGGACAGATACGCAGTATTTT. Its translation is CASSDGTSGTDTQYF.

This clonotype has at least ten counts. V and J are TRBV28 and TRBJ2-5; 10 nucleotides line up with TRBD2. Germline CDR1 is MDHEN and CDR2 is SYDVKM. V was pared by 8 bases and J by 4 bases, with 19 bases of the junction left unmatched. The CDR3 runs to 18 residues. CDR3 bases: TGTGCCAGCCCGCCGGGACTAGCGTGGGAGCGTGGTGGAGAGACCCAGTACTTC. Translation: CASPPGLAWERGGETQYF.

This clonotype was counted only a few times. V usage is TRBV7-2 and J usage is TRBJ2-7; D is perhaps TRBD1 or TRBD2 (5 bases each). The CDR3 loop spans 18 amino acids. Germline lookup yields CDR1 SGHTA and CDR2 FQGNSA. Trimming removed 4 bases from V and 0 bases from J, with 22 bases in between. The DNA for the CDR3 is TGTGCCAGCAGCTGGGGCGATGGGGTCGGGACGACCTCCTACGAGCAGTACTTC. It is translated as CASSWGDGVGTTSYEQYF.

This clonotype was seen only a few times. V and J are TRBV6-2 or TRBV6-3 and TRBJ2-4; D unclear. The CDR3 is 18 amino acids. V was shortened by 5 bases and J by 1 base, with 21 bases between the two germline ends. CDR1 MNHEY and CDR2 SVGEGT come from the germline V gene. The CDR3 here is CASSRRVIFGPAKNIQYF. The CDR3 DNA reads as TGTGCCAGCAGTCGTCGCGTTATTTTTGGACCGGCCAAAAACATTCAGTACTTC.

The chain links TRBV5-5 to TRBJ2-7; D is unclear. Between the trimmed V and J ends, which lost 3 bases and 0 bases, there was a span of 10 bases. The germline CDR1 and CDR2 sequences are SGHKS and YYEKEE (reference sequence). CDR3 length equals 14 residues. CDR3 amino acids: CASSYFGDSYEQYF. CDR3 coding DNA: TGTGCCAGCAGCTACTTTGGGGACTCCTACGAGCAGTACTTC.

This clonotype was found many times. The chain recombines TRBV6-5 with TRBJ2-3, with 10 bases lining up with TRBD2. The CDR3 runs 18 residues. V trimming: 1 base; J trimming: 2 bases; junction bases outside the gene matches: 9. The germline V gene encodes CDR1 MNHEY and CDR2 SVGAGI. The CDR3 loop is CASSYWSSGRPDTDTQYF. The CDR3 DNA follows: TGTGCCAGCAGTTACTGGTCTAGCGGGAGACCAGACACAGATACGCAGTATTTT.

This clonotype came up many times. The V call is TRBV28, the J call TRBJ2-3; 13 bases agree with TRBD2. CDR3 length: 17 residues. The germline gives CDR1 MDHEN, CDR2 SYDVKM. V lost 3 bases, J lost 4 bases, and 7 bases stayed unmatched. The DNA of the CDR3 is TGTGCCAGCAGTTTCTCAGGACTAGCGGGAGCGGCAGATACGCAGTATTTT. Translated, it gives CASSFSGLAGAADTQYF.

This clonotype was counted only a few times. The V gene is TRBV7-8, the J gene TRBJ2-1; 7 bases are shared with TRBD2. The CDR3 has 14 amino acids. Germline lookup yields CDR1 SGHVS and CDR2 FQNEAQ. Trimming cost V 1 base and J 9 bases; bases outside gene matches: 6. In DNA form, the CDR3 reads TGTGCCAGCAGCTTAGGCGGGAGTGCTAGTGAGCAGTTCTTC. Amino acids: CASSLGGSASEQFF. The full variable domain, its missing parts supplied by reference TRBV7-8 and TRBJ2-1, is GAGVSQSPRYKVAKRGQDVALRCDPISGHVSLFWYQQALGQGPEFLTYFQNEAQLDKSGLPSDRFFAERPEGSVSTLKIQRTQQEDSAVYLCASSLGGSASEQFFGPGTRLTVL.

This clonotype has at least ten counts. The chain employs TRBV6-1 and TRBJ2-1, with TRBD2 matching 7 bases. Germline values: CDR1 MNHNS, CDR2 SASEGT. Losses at the gene ends were 8 bases for V and 7 bases for J; bases not matched to a gene: 11. The CDR3 extends over 14 amino acids. CDR3 loop: CASASAGSGNEQFF. As DNA, the CDR3 is TGTGCCAGCGCCAGCGCTGGTAGCGGGAATGAGCAGTTCTTC.

This clonotype showed up many times. The chain is built from TRBV28 and TRBJ1-2; maybe TRBD1 (5 bases). V lost 6 bases, J lost 4 bases, and 15 bases lay in between. The CDR3 spans 14 residues. In germline, CDR1 is MDHEN, CDR2 SYDVKM. CDR3 nucleotides: TGTGCCAGCAGCTTTGACAGCTTACCCTATGGCTACACCTTC. It specifies CASSFDSLPYGYTF.

This clonotype was picked up many times. In nucleotides, the CDR3 is TGTGCCAGCAGTCCAGTGGCGGGGGATCAGCCCCAGCATTTT. It translates to CASSPVAGDQPQHF. The J gene is TRBJ1-5, the V gene TRBV7-9; TRBD1 is a possible D gene (5 bases). The germline CDR1 and CDR2 sequences are SEHNR and FQNEAQ (reference sequence). Deletions cut 6 bases from V and 5 bases from J, with 14 bases between. This CDR3 is built from 14 residues. Using reference TRBV7-9 and TRBJ1-5 for the parts outside the CDR3, the full variable domain is DTGVSQNPRHKITKRGQNVTFRCDPISEHNRLYWYRQTLGQGPEFLTYFQNEAQLEKSRLLSDRFSAERPKGSFSTLEIQRTEQGDSAMYLCASSPVAGDQPQHFGDGTRLSIL.